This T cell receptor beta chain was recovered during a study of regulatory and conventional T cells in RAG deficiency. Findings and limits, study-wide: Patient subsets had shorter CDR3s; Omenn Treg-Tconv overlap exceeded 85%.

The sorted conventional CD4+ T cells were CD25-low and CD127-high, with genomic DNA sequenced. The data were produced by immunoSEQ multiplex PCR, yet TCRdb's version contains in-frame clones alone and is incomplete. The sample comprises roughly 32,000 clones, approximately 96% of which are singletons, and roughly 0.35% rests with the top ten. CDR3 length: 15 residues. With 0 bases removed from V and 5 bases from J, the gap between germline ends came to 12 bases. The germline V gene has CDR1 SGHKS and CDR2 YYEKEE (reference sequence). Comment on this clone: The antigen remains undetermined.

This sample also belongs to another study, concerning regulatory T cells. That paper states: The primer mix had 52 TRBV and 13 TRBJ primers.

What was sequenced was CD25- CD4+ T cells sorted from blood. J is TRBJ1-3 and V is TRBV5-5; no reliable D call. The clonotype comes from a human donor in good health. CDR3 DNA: TGTGCCAGCAGCTTGGGGCAGCGCCCTAGAAACACCATATATTTT. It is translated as CASSLGQRPRNTIYF.